The entry below describes one TCR beta chain. This sample is part of a study of blood T cell repertoires in COVID-19. Study at large: Sites in the United States, Italy and Spain provided acute and convalescent COVID-19 samples.

This table comes from immunoSEQ multiplex PCR, and its TCRdb copy is limited to in-frame clones, with some not included. This table has approximately 350,000 clones, 80% to 90% appearing once. The V gene lost 3 bases and the J gene lost 5 bases, with 12 bases spanning the gap. Looked up from germline, CDR1 is SGHRS and CDR2 is YFSETQ. This CDR3 contains 14 residues. This chain links TRBV5-1 with TRBJ2-1; tentative D call: TRBD1 (5 bases). The sequenced material came from PBMCs or T cells enriched from blood (not recorded which). The clonotype was recovered from a man aged 18-30 years who had recovered from COVID-19. The CDR3 is CASSSGPRDNEQFF. The CDR3 DNA is TGCGCCAGCAGCTCCGGCCCCAGGGACAATGAGCAGTTCTTC.